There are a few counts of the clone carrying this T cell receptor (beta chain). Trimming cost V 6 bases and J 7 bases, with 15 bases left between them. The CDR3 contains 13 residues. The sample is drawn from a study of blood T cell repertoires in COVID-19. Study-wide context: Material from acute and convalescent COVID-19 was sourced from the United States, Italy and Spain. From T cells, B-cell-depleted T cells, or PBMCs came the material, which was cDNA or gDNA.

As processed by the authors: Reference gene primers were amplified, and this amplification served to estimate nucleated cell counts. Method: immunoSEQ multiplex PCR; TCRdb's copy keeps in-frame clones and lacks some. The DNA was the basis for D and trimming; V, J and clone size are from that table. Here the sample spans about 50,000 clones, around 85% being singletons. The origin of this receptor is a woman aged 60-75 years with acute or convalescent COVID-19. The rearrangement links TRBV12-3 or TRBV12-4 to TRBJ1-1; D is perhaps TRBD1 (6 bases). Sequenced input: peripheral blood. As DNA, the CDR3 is TGTGCCAGCAGGAAGACAGGAACCCTTGAAGCTTTCTTT. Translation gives CASRKTGTLEAFF.